The 5 T cell receptor beta chains presented below share a single source sample, sequenced in a study of shared clonotypes between healthy human individuals. Sequencing was performed with immunoSEQ multiplex PCR; in TCRdb, only in-frame clones are kept and a portion is missing. The data contain 2 million to 2.5 million clones, 90% to 95% of them singletons. The material sequenced was naive CD4+ T cells from PBMCs. As for subset: CD45RA+ positively selected. The source of these receptors is a man between 18 and 35 years old in good health. Some clones in this sample may be carry-over from other donors' samples.

The gene calls are TRBV6-6 and TRBJ2-7; 10 bases map to TRBD1. V lost 5 bases and J lost 2; bases outside the gene matches: 6. There are 15 residues in the CDR3. The V gene's germline CDR1 is MNHNY and CDR2 SVGAGI (reference sequence). Here the CDR3 DNA reads TGTGCCAGCAGTGTCGTCGGACAGGGGGCCTACGAGCAGTACTTC. This encodes CASSVVGQGAYEQYF.

The chain combines TRBV11-2 with TRBJ2-4; possible D gene TRBD2, 6 bases. The CDR3 has 14 amino acids. Per the germline V gene, CDR1 is SGHAT and CDR2 is FQNNGV. V gave up 5 bases and J gave up 3 bases, with 11 bases separating them. The DNA of the CDR3 is TGTGCCAGCAGCAACCGGGAGAGCAAAAACATTCAGTACTTC. Amino acid sequence: CASSNRESKNIQYF.

As concerns this clone: The same CDR3 also results from other DNA sequences found in this sample. This chain joins TRBV2 and TRBJ2-7; D is unresolved. V lost 5 bases to trimming and J lost 2 bases, with 7 bases between them. Germline V gives CDR1 SNHLY, CDR2 FYNNEI. The CDR3 totals 12 residues. The CDR3 loop is CASSLSTYEQYF. CDR3 nucleotides: TGTGCCAGCAGTCTCTCGACCTACGAGCAGTACTTC.

The rearrangement links TRBV28 to TRBJ1-5; 12 bases are a match to TRBD1. The ends lost 2 bases at V and 9 bases at J; junction bases unmatched: 8. Germline loops: CDR1 MDHEN, CDR2 SYDVKM. The length of the CDR3 is 16 residues. The CDR3: CASSLPPGQGARPQHF. CDR3 nucleotides: TGTGCCAGCAGTTTACCACCGGGACAGGGGGCTCGGCCCCAGCATTTT. Using reference TRBV28 and TRBJ1-5 for the parts outside the CDR3, the full variable domain is DVKVTQSSRYLVKRTGEKVFLECVQDMDHENMFWYRQDPGLGLRLIYFSYDVKMKEKGDIPEGYSVSREKKERFSLILESASTNQTSMYLCASSLPPGQGARPQHFGDGTRLSIL.

The CDR3 loop is CASSLRGRSSYNEQFF. CDR3 in DNA: TGTGCCAGCAGTTTGCGGGGTAGGAGCTCCTACAATGAGCAGTTCTTC. The chain is built from TRBV28 and TRBJ2-1; TRBD2 is a possible D gene (6 bases). The CDR3 is 16 amino acids. Germline V gene lookup returns CDR1 MDHEN and CDR2 SYDVKM. V lost 3 bases and J 0 bases, leaving 12 bases between the germline ends.